These T cell receptor beta chains were read from a single sample in a study of cytomegalovirus exposure and HLA in healthy donors. The assay was immunoSEQ multiplex PCR, and TCRdb's table has in-frame clones only and misses some. Of about 180,000 clones detected, roughly 75% appear once; the ten largest clones hold 5.7%. The sequencing sample was made of PBMCs. The source is a man aged 35 to 55 in good health and CMV-seronegative. Each CDR3 is given with its conserved first and last residue.

v_gene	j_gene	CDR3aa
TRBV5-6	TRBJ1-1	CASSAQGYTEAFF
TRBV4-1	TRBJ2-2	CASSQGRGNRRTGELFF
TRBV19	TRBJ1-6	CASSITETYNSPLHF
TRBV4-3	TRBJ2-7	CASSQDTRRYEQYF
TRBV30	TRBJ1-1	CAWKRTEAFF
TRBV5-6	TRBJ2-3	CASSEPTGGHADTQYF
TRBV7-9	TRBJ2-1	CASSLFRQFKGGSYNEQFF
TRBV25-1	TRBJ1-1	CASFSSGAKAFF
TRBV5-6	TRBJ1-6	CASSSRNKKLNSPLHF
TRBV30	TRBJ1-2	CAWGGVPYGYTF
TRBV11-3	TRBJ2-3	CASSFGGSTDTQYF
TRBV29-1	TRBJ2-4	CSVDEAFVMENIQYF
TRBV4-1	TRBJ2-5	CASSQALGGGETQYF
TRBV30	TRBJ1-5	CAWSVCRTVIYQPQHF
TRBV11-2	TRBJ2-7	CASSPAPSGKSYEQYF
TRBV5-6	TRBJ2-1	CASRVKRNEQFF
TRBV28	TRBJ1-3	CASSLWGTKGNTIYF
TRBV27	TRBJ1-1	CASSLFRGSEAFF
TRBV5-1	TRBJ1-6	CASSRDGTGESPLHF
TRBV2	TRBJ2-7	CASSWDYGGRVVYEQYF
TRBV13	TRBJ2-7	CASSLTRLAGPEGEQYF
TRBV7-9	TRBJ2-7	CASSLAGAYEQYF